This is a list of T cell receptor beta chains from one sample in a study of radiation and T cells in renal cell carcinoma. Clones were sequenced by immunoSEQ multiplex PCR, and TCRdb holds only the in-frame ones, with some missing. The sample yields 150,000 or so clones, approximately 90% seen once. The sample in question was blood, obtained from a patient whose treatment included radiotherapy and nephrectomy. These receptors originate from a woman between 65 and 79 years old with renal cell carcinoma. Both conserved end residues are part of each CDR3. A D gene is named only where the DNA matches it firmly. Size tells how often a clone was seen (once, few, many) or the class of an expanded clone, and some rows leave it out.

clone_size: NA
cdr3_length: 16
v_call: TRBV16
d_call: NA
j_call: TRBJ1-6
cdr3_aa: CASSQRTVVGNSPLHF
cdr3_nt: TGTGCCAGCAGCCAAAGGACAGTAGTTGGTAATTCACCCCTCCACTTT

clone_size: NA
cdr3_length: 11
v_call: TRBV6-6
d_call: NA
j_call: TRBJ2-7
cdr3_aa: CASTQGRWQYF
cdr3_nt: TGTGCCAGCACCCAGGGGAGGTGGCAGTACTTC

clone_size: NA
cdr3_length: 13
v_call: TRBV5-1
d_call: NA
j_call: TRBJ2-5
cdr3_aa: CASSLTSQETQYF
cdr3_nt: TGCGCCAGCAGCTTGACCAGCCAAGAGACCCAGTACTTC

clone_size: NA
cdr3_length: 13
v_call: TRBV27
d_call: NA
j_call: TRBJ1-2
cdr3_aa: CASSHTGSYGYTF
cdr3_nt: TGTGCCAGCAGTCATACAGGGAGCTATGGCTACACCTTC

clone_size: NA
cdr3_length: 13
v_call: TRBV4-1
d_call: NA
j_call: TRBJ2-5
cdr3_aa: CASSQAVQETQYF
cdr3_nt: TGCGCCAGCAGCCAAGCAGTCCAAGAGACCCAGTACTTC

clone_size: NA
cdr3_length: 12
v_call: TRBV2
d_call: NA
j_call: TRBJ1-2
cdr3_aa: CASSANRAGYTF
cdr3_nt: TGTGCCAGCAGTGCAAACAGGGCCGGCTACACCTTC

clone_size: once
cdr3_length: 15
v_call: TRBV19
d_call: TRBD1
j_call: TRBJ1-5
cdr3_aa: CASSRGDRVGQPQHF
cdr3_nt: TGTGCCAGTAGTAGGGGGGACAGGGTAGGTCAGCCCCAGCATTTT

clone_size: NA
cdr3_length: 12
v_call: TRBV7-2
d_call: NA
j_call: TRBJ1-1
cdr3_aa: CASREGWTEAFF
cdr3_nt: TGTGCCAGCAGGGAAGGGTGGACTGAAGCTTTCTTT

clone_size: NA
cdr3_length: 14
v_call: TRBV19
d_call: TRBD1
j_call: TRBJ1-1
cdr3_aa: CASRSMAGGTEAFF
cdr3_nt: TGTGCCAGTCGGTCCATGGCAGGGGGCACTGAAGCTTTCTTT

clone_size: NA
cdr3_length: 15
v_call: TRBV7-6
d_call: TRBD2
j_call: TRBJ2-5
cdr3_aa: CASSLPSGGPETQYF
cdr3_nt: TGTGCCAGCAGCTTACCTAGCGGGGGCCCGGAGACCCAGTACTTC

clone_size: NA
cdr3_length: 15
v_call: TRBV27
d_call: NA
j_call: TRBJ2-2
cdr3_aa: CATNLRREDTGELFF
cdr3_nt: TGTGCCACCAATCTCCGTAGGGAGGACACCGGGGAGCTGTTTTTT

clone_size: NA
cdr3_length: 14
v_call: TRBV5-1
d_call: NA
j_call: TRBJ2-7
cdr3_aa: CASTPGQNRYEQYF
cdr3_nt: TGCGCCAGCACCCCCGGACAGAACCGTTACGAGCAGTACTTC

clone_size: NA
cdr3_length: 16
v_call: TRBV19
d_call: TRBD1
j_call: TRBJ1-6
cdr3_aa: CASSTSGQGANSPLHF
cdr3_nt: TGTGCCAGTAGTACTTCCGGACAGGGGGCTAATTCACCCCTCCACTTT

clone_size: NA
cdr3_length: 14
v_call: TRBV2
d_call: NA
j_call: TRBJ2-3
cdr3_aa: CASSWGVDTDTQYF
cdr3_nt: TGTGCCAGCAGTTGGGGCGTGGACACAGATACGCAGTATTTT

clone_size: medium-sized
cdr3_length: 12
v_call: TRBV7-9
d_call: TRBD1
j_call: TRBJ1-2
cdr3_aa: CAGTGVGYGYTF
cdr3_nt: TGTGCCGGCACAGGGGTGGGCTATGGCTACACCTTC

clone_size: NA
cdr3_length: 16
v_call: TRBV9
d_call: TRBD1
j_call: TRBJ2-3
cdr3_aa: CASSAPGTGGTDTQYF
cdr3_nt: TGTGCCAGCAGCGCCCCCGGGACAGGGGGCACAGATACGCAGTATTTT

clone_size: NA
cdr3_length: 16
v_call: TRBV6-6
d_call: NA
j_call: TRBJ2-7
cdr3_aa: CASSLKGPTNSYEQYF
cdr3_nt: TGTGCCAGCAGCCTGAAAGGACCAACTAACTCCTACGAGCAGTACTTC

clone_size: NA
cdr3_length: 13
v_call: TRBV19
d_call: NA
j_call: TRBJ1-1
cdr3_aa: CASSINEDTEAFF
cdr3_nt: TGTGCCAGTAGTATAAACGAAGACACTGAAGCTTTCTTT

clone_size: NA
cdr3_length: 13
v_call: TRBV5-5
d_call: NA
j_call: TRBJ1-2
cdr3_aa: CASSLGSNYGYTF
cdr3_nt: TGTGCCAGCAGCTTGGGATCGAACTATGGCTACACCTTC

clone_size: NA
cdr3_length: 14
v_call: TRBV2
d_call: NA
j_call: TRBJ2-5
cdr3_aa: CATDEGAYQETQYF
cdr3_nt: TGTGCCACCGACGAAGGGGCTTACCAAGAGACCCAGTACTTC

clone_size: NA
cdr3_length: 14
v_call: TRBV2
d_call: NA
j_call: TRBJ1-3
cdr3_aa: CASSEQVGGNTIYF
cdr3_nt: TGTGCCAGCAGTGAACAGGTTGGGGGAAACACCATATATTTT

clone_size: NA
cdr3_length: 12
v_call: TRBV19
d_call: NA
j_call: TRBJ2-7
cdr3_aa: CARPTGSNEQYF
cdr3_nt: TGTGCCAGACCCACAGGGTCCAACGAGCAGTACTTC

clone_size: NA
cdr3_length: 15
v_call: TRBV11-1
d_call: NA
j_call: TRBJ2-7
cdr3_aa: CASSLAPGSSYEQYF
cdr3_nt: TGTGCCAGCAGCTTAGCTCCCGGAAGCTCCTACGAGCAGTACTTC

clone_size: NA
cdr3_length: 15
v_call: TRBV2
d_call: NA
j_call: TRBJ2-7
cdr3_aa: CASSVGGVATYEQYF
cdr3_nt: TGTGCCAGCAGTGTAGGCGGTGTCGCTACCTACGAGCAGTACTTC

clone_size: NA
cdr3_length: 12
v_call: TRBV2
d_call: NA
j_call: TRBJ2-5
cdr3_aa: CASSLRFGKQYF
cdr3_nt: TGTGCCAGCAGCCTCAGGTTCGGTAAGCAGTACTTC

clone_size: NA
cdr3_length: 16
v_call: TRBV5-4
d_call: NA
j_call: TRBJ1-3
cdr3_aa: CASSLDASTSGNTIYF
cdr3_nt: TGTGCCAGCAGCTTGGATGCCAGTACCTCTGGAAACACCATATATTTT

clone_size: NA
cdr3_length: 14
v_call: TRBV2
d_call: NA
j_call: TRBJ1-4
cdr3_aa: CASRRATSNEKLFF
cdr3_nt: TGTGCCAGCAGGAGAGCGACCTCTAATGAAAAACTGTTTTTT

clone_size: NA
cdr3_length: 16
v_call: TRBV23-1
d_call: NA
j_call: TRBJ1-6
cdr3_aa: CASSQSSPRGGSPLHF
cdr3_nt: TGCGCCAGCAGTCAATCGTCCCCACGGGGGGGTTCACCCCTCCACTTT

clone_size: NA
cdr3_length: 16
v_call: TRBV5-8
d_call: TRBD1
j_call: TRBJ1-5
cdr3_aa: CASSLEVTGWSQAIHF
cdr3_nt: TGTGCCAGCAGCTTGGAAGTGACAGGGTGGTCTCAGGCTATCCATTTT

clone_size: NA
cdr3_length: 12
v_call: TRBV30
d_call: NA
j_call: TRBJ2-7
cdr3_aa: CAWDRTTYEQYF
cdr3_nt: TGTGCCTGGGACAGGACGACCTACGAGCAGTACTTC

clone_size: NA
cdr3_length: 14
v_call: TRBV5-4
d_call: TRBD1
j_call: TRBJ2-7
cdr3_aa: CASSTGVIGYEQYF
cdr3_nt: TGTGCCAGCTCGACAGGGGTTATTGGCTACGAGCAGTACTTC

clone_size: NA
cdr3_length: 13
v_call: TRBV6-5
d_call: NA
j_call: TRBJ1-6
cdr3_aa: CASSQLGGSPLHF
cdr3_nt: TGTGCCAGCAGTCAACTCGGTGGGTCACCCCTCCACTTT

clone_size: NA
cdr3_length: 18
v_call: TRBV5-6
d_call: TRBD2
j_call: TRBJ2-7
cdr3_aa: CASSFGLAGVKSSYEQYF
cdr3_nt: TGTGCCAGCAGCTTTGGATTAGCGGGGGTCAAGAGCTCCTACGAGCAGTACTTC

clone_size: NA
cdr3_length: 17
v_call: TRBV21-1
d_call: NA
j_call: TRBJ2-1
cdr3_aa: CASSNRTRRGEYNEQFF
cdr3_nt: TGTGCCAGCAGCAACCGCACTAGGCGGGGGGAGTACAATGAGCAGTTCTTC

clone_size: NA
cdr3_length: 17
v_call: TRBV4-2
d_call: NA
j_call: TRBJ1-6
cdr3_aa: CASSQDSGGVGDSPLHF
cdr3_nt: TGTGCCAGCAGCCAAGATTCGGGGGGGGTAGGAGATTCACCCCTCCACTTT

clone_size: once
cdr3_length: 19
v_call: TRBV7-9
d_call: NA
j_call: TRBJ1-2
cdr3_aa: CASSLYVSRVQGLLYGYTF
cdr3_nt: TGTGCCAGCAGCTTATACGTATCCAGGGTTCAGGGGCTGCTCTATGGCTACACCTTC

clone_size: NA
cdr3_length: 14
v_call: TRBV5-4
d_call: NA
j_call: TRBJ2-3
cdr3_aa: CASSSPSETDTQYF
cdr3_nt: TGTGCCAGCAGCTCCCCTTCGGAGACAGATACGCAGTATTTT

clone_size: NA
cdr3_length: 15
v_call: TRBV4-1
d_call: TRBD2
j_call: TRBJ2-1
cdr3_aa: CASSQGSGEYNEQFF
cdr3_nt: TGCGCCAGCAGCCAAGGCAGCGGGGAGTACAATGAGCAGTTCTTC

clone_size: NA
cdr3_length: 15
v_call: TRBV19
d_call: NA
j_call: TRBJ2-7
cdr3_aa: CASSSGPPTGHEQYF
cdr3_nt: TGTGCCAGTAGTTCAGGACCCCCCACGGGTCACGAGCAGTACTTC

clone_size: NA
cdr3_length: 13
v_call: TRBV6-6
d_call: NA
j_call: TRBJ2-1
cdr3_aa: CASTPGPYNEQFF
cdr3_nt: TGTGCCAGCACCCCCGGACCCTACAATGAGCAGTTCTTC

clone_size: few
cdr3_length: 13
v_call: TRBV28
d_call: NA
j_call: TRBJ2-2
cdr3_aa: CASFRQDTGELFF
cdr3_nt: TGTGCCAGCTTCCGACAGGACACCGGGGAGCTGTTTTTT

clone_size: NA
cdr3_length: 13
v_call: TRBV2
d_call: TRBD1
j_call: TRBJ1-1
cdr3_aa: CASSASTGSEAFF
cdr3_nt: TGTGCCAGCAGTGCCTCGACAGGGAGTGAAGCTTTCTTT

clone_size: NA
cdr3_length: 16
v_call: TRBV19
d_call: NA
j_call: TRBJ1-2
cdr3_aa: CASKAGSARSNYGYTF
cdr3_nt: TGTGCCAGTAAGGCTGGGAGCGCCCGTTCTAACTATGGCTACACCTTC

clone_size: once
cdr3_length: 15
v_call: TRBV10-3
d_call: TRBD1
j_call: TRBJ2-3
cdr3_aa: CAITPSRGSTDTQYF
cdr3_nt: TGTGCCATCACCCCCAGCAGGGGGAGCACAGATACGCAGTATTTT

clone_size: NA
cdr3_length: 19
v_call: TRBV6-1
d_call: TRBD2
j_call: TRBJ2-3
cdr3_aa: CASSEASGGSLLRTDTQYF
cdr3_nt: TGTGCCAGCAGTGAAGCGAGCGGGGGCTCTTTACTTCGCACAGATACGCAGTATTTT

clone_size: NA
cdr3_length: 14
v_call: TRBV7-3
d_call: NA
j_call: TRBJ1-1
cdr3_aa: CASSLKAGTTEAFF
cdr3_nt: TGTGCCAGCAGCTTAAAAGCAGGGACAACTGAAGCTTTCTTT

clone_size: NA
cdr3_length: 14
v_call: TRBV28
d_call: NA
j_call: TRBJ2-7
cdr3_aa: CASSPTGTMYEQYF
cdr3_nt: TGTGCCAGCAGTCCTACCGGGACGATGTACGAGCAGTACTTC

clone_size: NA
cdr3_length: 16
v_call: TRBV5-8
d_call: TRBD2
j_call: TRBJ2-5
cdr3_aa: CASSPGLAGGRETQYF
cdr3_nt: TGTGCCAGCAGCCCCGGACTAGCGGGGGGCCGAGAGACCCAGTACTTC

clone_size: NA
cdr3_length: 16
v_call: TRBV4-3
d_call: TRBD2
j_call: TRBJ2-5
cdr3_aa: CASSYQIGLAGETQYF
cdr3_nt: TGCGCCAGCAGCTATCAGATCGGGCTAGCGGGGGAGACCCAGTACTTC

clone_size: NA
cdr3_length: 11
v_call: TRBV7-2
d_call: NA
j_call: TRBJ2-2
cdr3_aa: CASSRVGELFF
cdr3_nt: TGTGCCAGCAGCCGAGTCGGGGAGCTGTTTTTT

clone_size: NA
cdr3_length: 16
v_call: TRBV13
d_call: TRBD1
j_call: TRBJ2-4
cdr3_aa: CASSSRQGRAKNIQYF
cdr3_nt: TGTGCCAGCAGCAGCAGACAGGGACGAGCCAAAAACATTCAGTACTTC

clone_size: NA
cdr3_length: 16
v_call: TRBV5-6
d_call: NA
j_call: TRBJ1-4
cdr3_aa: CASSLFRGSTNEKLFF
cdr3_nt: TGTGCCAGCAGCTTGTTTCGAGGGTCAACTAATGAAAAACTGTTTTTT